This TCR beta chain is from a study of cytomegalovirus exposure and HLA in healthy donors. General observations from the study: An analysis that came later showed most CMV-associated TCR beta chains appearing HLA-restricted. Overall, roughly 160 TCR beta chains were annotated as cytomegalovirus-associated.

The CDR3 runs 17 residues. V lost 3 bases and J 3 bases, leaving 20 bases between the germline ends. Germline V gene data show CDR1 as MNHEY and CDR2 as SMNVEV (reference sequence). PCR was performed using 60 Vbeta and 13 Jbeta primers. Sequencing used immunoSEQ multiplex PCR; TCRdb keeps in-frame clones, though not all of them. The table shows about 130,000 clones, with about four fifths occurring only once. About this clone: Antigen unknown.

V and J are TRBV27 and TRBJ1-1, with D perhaps TRBD1 (6 bases). The TCR was taken from a woman in her 40s in good health and CMV-seropositive. Material for sequencing was PBMCs. DNA of the CDR3: TGTGCCAGCAGTTTTTTTGGGCGGGGGGCGCTGGACACTGAAGCTTTCTTT. This encodes CASSFFGRGALDTEAFF.